The 19 T cell receptor beta chains presented below share a single source sample, sequenced in a study of T cell changes during pregnancy in multiple sclerosis. Data came from immunoSEQ multiplex PCR; TCRdb stores just in-frame clones and leaves some out. The sample lists over 55,000 clones; 89% were seen once. The input for sequencing was peripheral blood, taken in the first trimester of pregnancy. The receptors stem from a female donor with multiple sclerosis, enrolled in a pregnancy study.

This clone was recorded only once. This chain connects TRBV18 to TRBJ1-1; unclear D gene. There are 16 residues in the CDR3. V lost 3 bases and J lost 0, with 14 bases in between. Germline V gives CDR1 KGHSH, CDR2 LQKENI. The CDR3 spells CASSPLPTVMNTEAFF. The CDR3 nucleotides are TGTGCCAGCTCACCCCTCCCCACAGTGATGAACACTGAAGCTTTCTTT. The variable domain in full, completed from reference TRBV18 and TRBJ1-1, reads NAGVMQNPRHLVRRRGQEARLRCSPMKGHSHVYWYRQLPEEGLKFMVYLQKENIIDESGMPKERFSAEFPKEGPSILRIQQVVRGDSAAYFCASSPLPTVMNTEAFFGQGTRLTVV.

The V gene is TRBV4-3, the J gene TRBJ1-3; D is unresolved. Germline CDR1 and CDR2: LGHNA and YSLEER. The V gene lost 5 bases and the J gene lost 0 bases, with 5 bases spanning the gap. The CDR3 is 13 residues long. The DNA of the CDR3 is TGCGCCAGCAGCAGCTACTCTGGAAACACCATATATTTT. It translates to CASSSYSGNTIYF.

The rearrangement links TRBV7-2 to TRBJ2-7, with D possibly TRBD2 on 7 matching bases. V was pared by 0 bases and J by 0 bases, with 9 bases between. Germline values: CDR1 SGHTA, CDR2 FQGNSA. The CDR3 loop spans 15 amino acids. The CDR3 DNA follows: TGTGCCAGCAGCTTAGCGGGGGGGCGCTCCTACGAGCAGTACTTC. Amino acids: CASSLAGGRSYEQYF.

This rearrangement joins TRBV5-1 to TRBJ1-3, with D possibly matching TRBD1 (6 bases). This CDR3 has 12 amino acids. V lost 2 bases, J lost 7 bases, and 7 bases lay in between. Germline lookup yields CDR1 SGHRS and CDR2 YFSETQ. CDR3 loop: CASSLRGNTIYF. The DNA of the CDR3 is TGCGCCAGCAGCTTAAGGGGGAACACCATATATTTT.

The V and J genes are TRBV7-2 and TRBJ1-3; TRBD1 might be the D (6 bases). Between the trimmed V and J ends, which lost 5 bases and 0 bases, there was a span of 11 bases. CDR1 SGHTA and CDR2 FQGNSA come from the germline V gene. The CDR3 contains 15 residues. The CDR3 bases are TGTGCCAGCAGCGGTACAGGGTACTCTGGAAACACCATATATTTT. The encoded protein is CASSGTGYSGNTIYF.

The chain is built from TRBV7-2 and TRBJ2-7, with D possibly being TRBD1 (5 bases). The V and J ends lost 2 bases and 2 bases respectively, with 7 bases between them. Germline assignment: CDR1 SGHTA and CDR2 FQGNSA. There are 13 residues in the CDR3. The CDR3 sequence is CASSLRQTYEQYF. DNA for the CDR3: TGTGCCAGCAGCTTACGACAGACCTACGAGCAGTACTTC.

The rearrangement uses TRBV7-9 and TRBJ1-5; D is possibly TRBD1 (5 bases). The ends were cut back, 1 base at V and 3 bases at J, with 13 bases in the middle. Germline CDR1 and CDR2: SEHNR and FQNEAQ (reference sequence). The length of the CDR3 is 16 residues. The DNA for the CDR3 is TGTGCCAGCAGCTTAGTGTCTGGGGGGTTCAATCAGCCCCAGCATTTT. This translates into CASSLVSGGFNQPQHF.

The chain is built from TRBV23-1 and TRBJ1-3; 8 positions agree with TRBD1. TRBV23-1 is identified as an open reading frame with a role that is uncertain. The CDR3 consists of 12 residues. V gave up 11 bases and J gave up 6 bases; unmatched junction bases: 6. The CDR3 here is CARGDRSNTIYF. The CDR3 coding sequence is TGCGCCCGTGGGGACAGGTCAAACACCATATATTTT.

V and J are TRBV7-9 and TRBJ2-1, with no clear D. The CDR3 length is 14 residues. Trimming left V 8 bases short and J 0 bases short, with 11 bases between. From germline, CDR1 is SEHNR and CDR2 FQNEAQ (reference sequence). CDR3 nucleotide sequence: TGTGCCAGCGCATTCTCCAGCTCCTACAATGAGCAGTTCTTC. It encodes CASAFSSSYNEQFF.

This chain joins TRBV10-3 and TRBJ2-7; 10 nucleotides line up with TRBD2. V dropped 0 bases and J dropped 3; count of bases not matched to a gene: 8. The CDR3 length is 17 residues. Germline-derived CDR1 and CDR2 are ENHRY and SYGVKD. DNA of the CDR3: TGTGCCATCAGTGAGTCGAGAGGTAAGCGGGAGGGCTACGAGCAGTACTTC. It is translated as CAISESRGKREGYEQYF.

The chain joins TRBV25-1 to TRBJ2-7; D is perhaps TRBD1 (5 bases). V lost 5 bases and J lost 4, with 21 bases in between. The CDR3 extends over 16 amino acids. In germline, CDR1 is MGHDK, CDR2 SYGVNS. The CDR3 nucleotides are TGTGCCAGCAGTAAGAAAAGCAATCAGGGCTCGTACGAGCAGTACTTC. It encodes CASSKKSNQGSYEQYF.

The chain links TRBV27 to TRBJ1-1, with 10 bases that match TRBD1. This CDR3 is 14 amino acids long. The germline gives CDR1 MNHEY, CDR2 SMNVEV (reference sequence). J was trimmed by 6 bases and V by 8 bases; bases with no gene match: 9. The CDR3 DNA reads as TGTGCCAGCGTACCCTGGACAGGGGGGCCTGAAGCTTTCTTT. It codes for CASVPWTGGPEAFF.

This clone was recorded a few times. The chain couples TRBV6-5 to TRBJ1-1; D is unresolved. V dropped 5 bases and J dropped 1 base, with 8 bases sitting between them. The CDR3 spans 13 residues. The germline V gene has CDR1 MNHEY and CDR2 SVGAGI. The CDR3 spells CASSLTGNTEAFF. CDR3 in DNA: TGTGCCAGCAGTCTAACGGGGAACACTGAAGCTTTCTTT.

J is TRBJ1-5 and V is TRBV4-1, with 10 nucleotides matching TRBD1. Trimming took 4 bases from V and 2 from J; bases not matched to a gene: 2. The CDR3 has 15 amino acids. CDR1 is MGHRA, CDR2 YSYEKL, per germline. This chain's CDR3 is CASSLGTGGNQPQHF. The CDR3 DNA reads as TGCGCCAGCAGCCTCGGGACAGGGGGCAATCAGCCCCAGCATTTT.

There are a few counts of this clone. The chain is built from TRBV28 and TRBJ2-7, with 13 positions matching TRBD2. Unmatched junction bases numbered 5, after V lost 6 bases and J lost 3 bases. Germline V gives CDR1 MDHEN, CDR2 SYDVKM. CDR3 length: 15 amino acids. The CDR3 DNA reads as TGTGCCAGCAGCCTGACTAGCGGGAGGATCTACGAGCAGTACTTC. Protein product: CASSLTSGRIYEQYF.

This clone was counted a single time. V and J are TRBV7-8 and TRBJ2-3; 7 bases are a match to TRBD2. Germline CDR1 is SGHVS and CDR2 is FQNEAQ. This CDR3 has 17 residues. V lost 6 bases and J lost 0; bases outside the gene matches: 12. This chain's CDR3 is CASSGWREFWSTDTQYF. CDR3 in DNA: TGTGCCAGCAGTGGTTGGCGGGAGTTCTGGAGCACAGATACGCAGTATTTT.

The chain joins TRBV6-1 to TRBJ1-2, with D possibly TRBD1 on 6 matching bases. Germline CDR1 is MNHNS and CDR2 is SASEGT. The CDR3 has 14 residues. Trimming shortened V by 7 bases and J by 3 bases, and 15 bases separated the two germline ends. The CDR3 region is CASKDAGAYYGYTF. Here the CDR3 DNA reads TGTGCCAGCAAAGACGCGGGGGCCTACTATGGCTACACCTTC.

This chain joins TRBV5-6 and TRBJ2-4, with D perhaps TRBD1 (5 bases). Germline CDR1 and CDR2: SGHDT and YYEEEE. This CDR3 is built from 18 residues. Trimming removed 4 bases from V and 1 base from J, with 21 bases in between. In DNA form, the CDR3 reads TGTGCCAGCAGCACCCGCGATCGACAGCCTCCGGCCAAAAACATTCAGTACTTC. Translating gives CASSTRDRQPPAKNIQYF. The variable domain in full, completed from reference TRBV5-6 and TRBJ2-4, reads DAGVTQSPTHLIKTRGQQVTLRCSPKSGHDTVSWYQQALGQGPQFIFQYYEEEERQRGNFPDRFSGHQFPNYSSELNVNALLLGDSALYLCASSTRDRQPPAKNIQYFGAGTRLSVL.

V is TRBV6-5 and J is TRBJ1-2; the match to TRBD1 covers 7 bases. The ends lost 7 bases at V and 4 bases at J; junction bases unmatched: 9. The CDR3 sequence is 14 residues long. In germline, CDR1 is MNHEY, CDR2 SVGAGI. The CDR3 region has the DNA TGTGCCAGCAACAGACAGGGTGGTTCCTATGGCTACACCTTC. This codes for CASNRQGGSYGYTF.